The present TCR beta chain was sequenced within a study of blood T cell repertoires in COVID-19. Study-wide background: Samples representing acute and convalescent COVID-19 were sourced from the United States, Italy and Spain. Nucleic acid was either cDNA or gDNA, and it came from T cells, B-cell-depleted T cells, or PBMCs.

Method: immunoSEQ multiplex PCR; TCRdb's copy keeps in-frame clones and lacks some. The sample has over 100,000 clones; roughly 82% are singletons. Between the trimmed V and J ends, which lost 0 bases and 7 bases, there was a span of 16 bases. CDR3 length equals 15 residues. Germline loops: CDR1 MGHRA, CDR2 YSYEKL. The sample was peripheral blood. This chain joins TRBV4-1 and TRBJ2-7; D possibly corresponds to TRBD1 (7 bases). The origin of this receptor is a human donor in a cohort sampled during active COVID-19. CDR3 coding DNA: TGCGCCAGCAGCCAAGATGGCAGGGGGGATGGAGAGCAGTACTTC. Protein: CASSQDGRGDGEQYF.